This TCR beta chain emerged from a study of metastatic and nonmetastatic thyroid tumors. A few counts support this clone. The junction differs from germline at one of its ends, possibly a read error. TCRdb re-analyzed the PCR reads using MiXCR. The sample holds about 5,300 clones, roughly 34% seen once. Until they underwent thyroid surgery, no patient had received any treatment. Sequencing input: adjacent normal tissue. The TCR comes from a female donor with papillary thyroid cancer or a benign thyroid nodule (not recorded which). Some clones in this sample may be carry-over from other donors' samples.

In DNA form, the CDR3 reads TGTGCCAGCAGTGAACAGGGGGCCCTTTTCTATGTCTACACCTTC. It yields the protein CASSEQGALFYVYTF. The V gene is TRBV6-1, the J gene TRBJ1-2; 8 nucleotides agree with TRBD1. Germline CDR1 and CDR2: MNHNS and SASEGT. The CDR3 runs 15 residues.